Presented here are 27 T cell receptor beta chains from one specimen sequenced in a study of CD8+CD57+ T cells in acquired aplastic anemia. TCR beta VDJ combinations and CDR3 sequences were profiled from genomic DNA. MiXCR was run by TCRdb on the reads, yielding one entry per CDR3 protein. The sample holds 200,000 to 250,000 distinct CDR3 sequences, roughly 35% seen once. Sequencing input: sorted CD4+, CD8+, or CD8+CD57+ T cells (not recorded which) from PBMCs. All receptors derive from a human donor in good health, serving as a control.

Turning to this clonotype: A much larger clone lies one base from this, so it may be a read error. The chain recombines TRBV7-2 with TRBJ2-7; 9 nucleotides line up with TRBD2. Germline assignment: CDR1 SGHTA and CDR2 FQGNSA. The CDR3 totals 15 residues. V dropped 2 bases and J dropped 5; count of bases not matched to a gene: 7. The CDR3 here is CASSLLAGVPHEQYF. CDR3 DNA sequence: TGTGCCAGCAGCTTATTAGCGGGAGTGCCCCACGAGCAGTACTTC.

This clonotype was seen ten or more times. The CDR3 loop reads CASSDRDGNNSPLHF. DNA of the CDR3: TGCGCCAGCAGTGACCGGGACGGTAATAATTCACCCCTCCACTTT. This rearrangement joins TRBV5-1 to TRBJ1-6; perhaps TRBD1 as D (5 bases). There are 15 residues in the CDR3. V was trimmed by 5 bases and J by 5 bases, leaving 14 bases between them. Germline lookup yields CDR1 SGHRS and CDR2 YFSETQ.

The table lists this clonotype with a few counts. J is TRBJ1-2 and V is TRBV3-1, with 8 positions matching TRBD1. CDR1 is LGHDT, CDR2 YNNKEL, per germline (reference sequence). Trimming at V came to 4 bases and at J to 6 bases, leaving 7 bases not matched to a gene. The CDR3 sequence is 14 residues long. CDR3: CASSLRGLGDGYTF. The DNA for the CDR3 is TGTGCCAGCAGCCTCAGGGGGCTAGGCGATGGCTACACCTTC. The full variable domain, its missing parts supplied by reference TRBV3-1 and TRBJ1-2, is DTAVSQTPKYLVTQMGNDKSIKCEQNLGHDTMYWYKQDSKKFLKIMFSYNNKELIINETVPNRFSPKSPDKAHLNLHINSLELGDSAVYFCASSLRGLGDGYTFGSGTRLTVV.

V is TRBV10-3 and J is TRBJ1-6; D may be TRBD1 (5 bases). Trimming shortened V by 2 bases and J by 0 bases, and 8 bases separated the two germline ends. This CDR3 is 16 amino acids long. Germline V gene data show CDR1 as ENHRY and CDR2 as SYGVKD. CDR3 nucleotide sequence: TGTGCCATCAGTGAGCAGGGAAGCTCCTATAATTCACCCCTCCACTTT. Translation gives CAISEQGSSYNSPLHF.

The rearrangement joins TRBV6-5 to TRBJ2-1, with TRBD2 as a possible D gene (6 bases). With 7 bases removed from V and 0 bases from J, the gap between germline ends came to 13 bases. The germline V gene encodes CDR1 MNHEY and CDR2 SVGAGI. The CDR3 has 15 amino acids. CDR3 amino acids: CASISSVGSYNEQFF. CDR3 DNA: TGTGCCAGCATTTCTAGCGTGGGCTCCTACAATGAGCAGTTCTTC.

The CDR3 DNA is TGTGCCAGTGGGGGACAGGCGGAGAACACTGAAGCTTTCTTT. Translation gives CASGGQAENTEAFF. The V gene is TRBV19, the J gene TRBJ1-1, with 8 positions matching TRBD1. V shed 8 bases and J 1 base; nucleotides not matched to a gene: 6. The CDR3 consists of 14 residues. Germline V gene data show CDR1 as LNHDA and CDR2 as SQIVND (reference sequence). Based on the CDR3 plus reference TRBV19 and TRBJ1-1, the full variable domain is DGGITQSPKYLFRKEGQNVTLSCEQNLNHDAMYWYRQDPGQGLRLIYYSQIVNDFQKGDIAEGYSVSREKKESFPLTVTSAQKNPTAFYLCASGGQAENTEAFFGQGTRLTVV.

J is TRBJ1-2 and V is TRBV28; 9 nucleotides match TRBD1. Germline V gene lookup returns CDR1 MDHEN and CDR2 SYDVKM. The CDR3 sequence is 14 residues long. V lost 3 bases to trimming and J lost 8 bases; unmatched junction nucleotides: 7. CDR3 region: CASSFGTGIGGYTF. The CDR3 coding sequence is TGTGCCAGCAGTTTCGGGACAGGGATTGGGGGCTACACCTTC.

This clonotype turned up a few times. The CDR3 DNA reads TGTGCCAGCAGAGGCAGAGAGACCCAGTACTTC. Its protein is CASRGRETQYF. The chain links TRBV28 to TRBJ2-5; D unclear. Germline CDR1 MDHEN, CDR2 SYDVKM. The CDR3 is made up of 11 amino acids. V lost 6 bases, J lost 4 bases, and 6 bases lay in between.

This clonotype has ten or more counts. This chain connects TRBV27 to TRBJ1-4, with TRBD1 identical over 7 bases. The CDR3 is 15 amino acids. Germline V CDR1 and CDR2: MNHEY, SMNVEV (reference sequence). V lost 5 bases and J lost 3; bases outside the gene matches: 6. The CDR3 loop reads CASSHLTGSNEKLFF. CDR3 bases: TGTGCCAGCAGTCACCTGACAGGGTCTAATGAAAAACTGTTTTTT.

The rearrangement joins TRBV25-1 to TRBJ1-1; perhaps TRBD1 as D (6 bases). The V end was cut by 3 bases, the J end by 7 bases, with 6 bases between. CDR3 length: 11 amino acids. CDR1 and CDR2 from the germline V gene are MGHDK and SYGVNS. In nucleotides, the CDR3 is TGTGCCAGCAGTGAGACAGGTGAAGCTTTCTTT. It encodes CASSETGEAFF.

V usage is TRBV30 and J usage is TRBJ1-2; D unclear. The ends were cut back, 2 bases at V and 2 bases at J, with 9 bases in the middle. The CDR3 has 13 residues. CDR1 GTSNPN and CDR2 SVGIG come from the germline V gene (reference sequence). Here the CDR3 reads CAWSRIENYGYTF. The CDR3 nucleotides are TGTGCCTGGAGTCGTATTGAAAACTATGGCTACACCTTC. The variable domain in full, completed from reference TRBV30 and TRBJ1-2, reads SQTIHQWPATLVQPVGSPLSLECTVEGTSNPNLYWYRQAAGRGLQLLFYSVGIGQISSEVPQNLSASRPQDRQFILSSKKLLLSDSGFYLCAWSRIENYGYTFGSGTRLTVV.

This clonotype was detected a few times. The rearrangement uses TRBV30 and TRBJ2-7; a possible D gene is TRBD2 (7 bases). This CDR3 comprises 14 residues. V lost 2 bases and J lost 2, with 13 bases in between. Germline-derived CDR1 and CDR2 are GTSNPN and SVGIG (reference sequence). The CDR3 loop reads CAWSIGGQTYEQYF. Written as DNA, the CDR3 is TGTGCCTGGAGTATCGGGGGGCAAACCTACGAGCAGTACTTC.

The chain uses TRBV19 and TRBJ2-3; tentatively, D is TRBD1 or TRBD2 (5 bases each). The V end lost 7 bases, the J end lost 2 bases, and 10 bases lay between the germline ends. The CDR3 spans 13 residues. CDR1 and CDR2 from the germline V gene are LNHDA and SQIVND (reference sequence). The CDR3 reads CASKGTYTDTQYF. The CDR3 region has the DNA TGTGCCAGTAAAGGGACCTACACAGATACGCAGTATTTT.

The V call is TRBV2, the J call TRBJ2-1; perhaps TRBD2 as D (6 bases). This CDR3 has 13 residues. Germline-derived CDR1 and CDR2 are SNHLY and FYNNEI. V shed 4 bases and J shed 4 bases, with 8 bases lying between them. The CDR3 loop reads CASSGGRYNEQFF. In DNA, the CDR3 is TGTGCCAGCAGTGGGGGGAGGTACAATGAGCAGTTCTTC.

This chain links TRBV11-2 with TRBJ2-1; 10 bases match TRBD2. V lost 5 bases and J lost 8; bases outside the gene matches: 12. Germline V lookup: CDR1 SGHAT, CDR2 FQNNGV. The CDR3 length is 16 residues. The CDR3 bases are TGTGCCAGCAGCGTGTCCGAAACTAGCGGGATCGATGAGCAGTTCTTC. Translated, it gives CASSVSETSGIDEQFF. The variable domain in full, with the rest retrieved from reference TRBV11-2 and TRBJ2-1, is EAGVAQSPRYKIIEKRQSVAFWCNPISGHATLYWYQQILGQGPKLLIQFQNNGVVDDSQLPKDRFSAERLKGVDSTLKIQPAKLEDSAVYLCASSVSETSGIDEQFFGPGTRLTVL.

In this sample, this clonotype turned up a few times. The J gene is TRBJ1-1, the V gene TRBV6-2 or TRBV6-3, with D uncertain. This CDR3 has 12 amino acids. V dropped 5 bases and J dropped 8 bases, with 12 bases sitting between them. Germline lookup yields CDR1 MNHEY and CDR2 SVGEGT. CDR3 amino acids: CASSRQFAEAFF. In DNA form, the CDR3 reads TGTGCCAGCAGTCGGCAGTTTGCAGAAGCTTTCTTT.

The J gene is TRBJ2-7, the V gene TRBV5-6, with 9 bases fitting TRBD1. With V trimmed by 0 bases and J by 2 bases, 6 bases remained unmatched. This CDR3 comprises 16 residues. The V gene's germline CDR1 is SGHDT and CDR2 YYEEEE. CDR3 protein: CASSLAPGQGTYEQYF. For the CDR3, the DNA is TGTGCCAGCAGCTTGGCCCCGGGACAGGGTACCTACGAGCAGTACTTC.

The chain has TRBV10-3 and TRBJ1-5, with no clear D. Germline CDR1 and CDR2: ENHRY and SYGVKD. V lost 11 bases and J 1 base, leaving 18 bases between the germline ends. The CDR3 length is 15 residues. CDR3 amino acids: CACGLRRLSNQPQHF. In DNA form, the CDR3 reads TGTGCCTGTGGTCTCAGGAGACTCAGCAATCAGCCCCAGCATTTT.

CDR3 protein: CASIGLAYNEQFF. The CDR3 DNA follows: TGTGCCAGTATCGGACTAGCGTACAATGAGCAGTTCTTC. The rearrangement links TRBV2 to TRBJ2-1; the match to TRBD2 covers 9 bases. With 9 bases clipped from V and 4 bases from J, the junction kept 4 bases outside the gene matches. CDR3 size: 13 residues. Germline assignment: CDR1 SNHLY and CDR2 FYNNEI.

V is TRBV4-2 and J is TRBJ2-7; 9 bases match TRBD2. Per germline, CDR1 LGHNA and CDR2 YNFKEQ. The CDR3 sequence is 18 residues long. Losses at the gene ends were 0 bases for V and 3 bases for J; bases not matched to a gene: 12. The CDR3: CASSQDLVIAGDVYEQYF. The CDR3 DNA reads TGTGCCAGCAGCCAAGATTTAGTTATAGCGGGGGACGTCTACGAGCAGTACTTC.

The sample holds many counts of this clonotype. The J gene is TRBJ2-7, the V gene TRBV20-1; TRBD2 might be the D (5 bases). The V end was cut by 0 bases, the J end by 0 bases, with 9 bases between. Germline values: CDR1 DFQATT, CDR2 SNEGSKA (reference sequence). CDR3 size: 14 residues. The CDR3 bases are TGCAGTGCTAGAGATGCGGGTAGCTCCTACGAGCAGTACTTC. Protein product: CSARDAGSSYEQYF.

A note on this clonotype: A read error may produce the germline difference seen at one junction end. The chain joins TRBV11-1 to TRBJ1-1, with 7 bases fitting TRBD1. In germline, CDR1 is SGHAT, CDR2 FQDESV (reference sequence). This CDR3 comprises 13 residues. CDR3: CASGTAKNTKAFF. For the CDR3, the DNA is TGTGCCAGCGGGACAGCTAAGAACACTAAAGCTTTCTTT.

This clonotype was recorded at least ten times. The DNA for the CDR3 is TGTGCCTGGAGCCGAACAGATACGCAGTATTTT. Amino acids: CAWSRTDTQYF. The rearrangement links TRBV30 to TRBJ2-3; no clear D gene. CDR3 size: 11 residues. V shed 3 bases and J shed 3 bases, with 4 bases lying between them. Germline-derived CDR1 and CDR2 are GTSNPN and SVGIG (reference sequence).

The V gene is TRBV19, the J gene TRBJ1-4; perhaps TRBD1 as D (5 bases). The V end lost 11 bases, the J end lost 8 bases, and 18 bases lay between the germline ends. The germline CDR1 and CDR2 sequences are LNHDA and SQIVND (reference sequence). The CDR3 runs to 13 residues. The CDR3: CASHSGRREKLFF. In DNA form, the CDR3 reads TGTGCCTCTCACTCGGGACGAAGGGAAAAACTGTTTTTT. The complete variable domain, with remaining parts taken from reference TRBV19 and TRBJ1-4, reads DGGITQSPKYLFRKEGQNVTLSCEQNLNHDAMYWYRQDPGQGLRLIYYSQIVNDFQKGDIAEGYSVSREKKESFPLTVTSAQKNPTAFYLCASHSGRREKLFFGSGTQLSVL.

In its sample, this clonotype was seen once. The chain carries TRBV19 and TRBJ1-6; maybe TRBD1 (5 bases). This CDR3 comprises 13 residues. CDR1 is LNHDA and CDR2 is SQIVND in the germline V gene (reference sequence). Trimming took off 9 bases at V and 5 bases at J, with 11 bases between the two ends. CDR3 residues: CASGDGDNSPLHF. The CDR3 coding sequence is TGTGCCAGCGGGGACGGCGATAATTCACCCCTCCACTTT. The full variable domain, completed using reference TRBV19 and TRBJ1-6, is DGGITQSPKYLFRKEGQNVTLSCEQNLNHDAMYWYRQDPGQGLRLIYYSQIVNDFQKGDIAEGYSVSREKKESFPLTVTSAQKNPTAFYLCASGDGDNSPLHFGNGTRLTVT.

In this sample, this clonotype turned up many times. The CDR3, as DNA: TGTGCCATCAGTGAGCGGGGACAGGGGTGGAATGGCTACACCTTC. Its protein product is CAISERGQGWNGYTF. The chain links TRBV10-3 to TRBJ1-2, with 10 nucleotides matching TRBD1. CDR1 ENHRY and CDR2 SYGVKD come from the germline V gene. V dropped 2 bases and J dropped 6; count of bases not matched to a gene: 6. CDR3 length equals 15 residues.

This clonotype was recorded many times. V is TRBV29-1 and J is TRBJ1-2, with a possible D match to TRBD1 (5 bases). V was clipped by 7 bases and J by 8 bases, with 14 bases between them. The CDR3 runs 11 residues. CDR1 and CDR2 (germline): SQVTM, ANQGSEA. In nucleotides, the CDR3 is TGCAGCGACTTACTCAGGGAAGGCTACACCTTC. Translated: CSDLLREGYTF.